The clone carrying this TCR beta chain was recorded once. Its specificity is unknown. These data come from a study of cytomegalovirus exposure and HLA in healthy donors. The study, taken as a whole, reports: Exclusion as indistinguishable affected some V segments, including TRBV6-2 and TRBV6-3.

The ends lost 6 bases at V and 3 bases at J; junction bases unmatched: 4. This CDR3 contains 13 residues. CDR1 and CDR2 (germline): SNHLY, FYNNEI. This PCR relied on a set of 60 Vbeta primers and 13 Jbeta primers. Profiled with immunoSEQ multiplex PCR; TCRdb holds only in-frame clones, not every one. The sample has about 140,000 clones, 60% to 80% seen once; the top ten hold about 1.8%. The specimen sequenced was PBMCs. V and J are TRBV2 and TRBJ1-2; 7 nucleotides align to TRBD1. This sequence was found in a woman between 25 and 40 years old in good health and CMV-seronegative. CDR3 protein: CASSSTGDYGYTF. The CDR3 DNA is TGTGCCAGCAGCTCCACAGGGGACTATGGCTACACCTTC.